This TCR beta chain was found in a study of radiation and T cells in renal cell carcinoma. Overall study findings and caveats: In blood, top tumor clones expanded by 2 weeks, shrinking by 4.

CDR3 length: 14 amino acids. Germline loops: CDR1 SNHLY, CDR2 FYNNEI. The V and J ends lost 6 bases and 3 bases, in that order; junction bases with no gene match: 6. A remark on this clone: Its antigen is not known.

Clones were sequenced by immunoSEQ multiplex PCR, and TCRdb holds only the in-frame ones, with some missing. The sample carries roughly 150,000 clones, 80% to 90% recorded once. The time point: blood 2 weeks post-SBRT. Stated treatment: 15 Gy SBRT to primary tumor, nephrectomy 4 weeks later. Radiation-treated patients gave blood at baseline, week 2 and week 4. Sample: blood, taken from a patient whose treatment included radiotherapy and nephrectomy. The source of this sequence is a woman aged 50 to 60 with renal cell carcinoma. V is TRBV2 and J is TRBJ2-7; 9 bases fit TRBD2. CDR3 DNA sequence: TGTGCCAGCAGAGGGACTAGCCAAAACTACGAGCAGTACTTC. It is translated as CASRGTSQNYEQYF.